This TCR beta chain stems from a study of T-cell memory formation after mild COVID-19. The V gene end was trimmed by 3 bases and the J gene end by 4 bases; junction bases not matched to a gene: 5. The CDR3 covers 14 residues. Germline values: CDR1 ENHRY, CDR2 SYGVKD. This clonotype was seen only a few times. Constant-segment primers were used for 5'RACE, and the resulting TCR alpha and TCR beta cDNA libraries carried sample barcodes and UMIs. Using its own MiXCR run on the 5' RACE reads, TCRdb lists one record per CDR3 protein. The sample includes roughly 450,000 distinct CDR3 sequences, over 15% of them seen just once.

V is TRBV10-3 and J is TRBJ2-7; TRBD1 matches 8 bases. The sample consisted of PBMCs or a T cell subset sorted from them (not recorded which). The source is an adult woman who had mild COVID-19 (a few samples of this study predate the infection). Cell type and time point are not known. The CDR3 sequence is CAISDQGAMYEQYF. In DNA, the CDR3 is TGTGCCATCAGTGATCAGGGGGCGATGTACGAGCAGTACTTC.